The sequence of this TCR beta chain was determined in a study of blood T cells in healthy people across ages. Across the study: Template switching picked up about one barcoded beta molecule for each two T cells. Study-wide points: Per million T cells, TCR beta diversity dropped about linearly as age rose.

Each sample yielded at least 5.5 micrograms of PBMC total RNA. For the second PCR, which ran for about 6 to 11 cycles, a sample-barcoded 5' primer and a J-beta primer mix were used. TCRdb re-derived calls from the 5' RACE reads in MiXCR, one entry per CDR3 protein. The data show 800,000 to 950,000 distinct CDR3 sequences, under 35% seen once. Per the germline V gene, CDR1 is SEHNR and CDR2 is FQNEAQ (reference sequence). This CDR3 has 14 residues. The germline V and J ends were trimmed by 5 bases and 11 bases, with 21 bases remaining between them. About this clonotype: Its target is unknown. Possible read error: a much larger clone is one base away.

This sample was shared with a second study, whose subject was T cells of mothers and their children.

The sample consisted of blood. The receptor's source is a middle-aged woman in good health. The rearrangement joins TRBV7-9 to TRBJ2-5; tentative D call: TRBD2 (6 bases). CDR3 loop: CASSPRDFNNEQYF. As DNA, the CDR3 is TGTGCCAGCAGCCCCAGGGACTTTAACAATGAGCAGTACTTC.